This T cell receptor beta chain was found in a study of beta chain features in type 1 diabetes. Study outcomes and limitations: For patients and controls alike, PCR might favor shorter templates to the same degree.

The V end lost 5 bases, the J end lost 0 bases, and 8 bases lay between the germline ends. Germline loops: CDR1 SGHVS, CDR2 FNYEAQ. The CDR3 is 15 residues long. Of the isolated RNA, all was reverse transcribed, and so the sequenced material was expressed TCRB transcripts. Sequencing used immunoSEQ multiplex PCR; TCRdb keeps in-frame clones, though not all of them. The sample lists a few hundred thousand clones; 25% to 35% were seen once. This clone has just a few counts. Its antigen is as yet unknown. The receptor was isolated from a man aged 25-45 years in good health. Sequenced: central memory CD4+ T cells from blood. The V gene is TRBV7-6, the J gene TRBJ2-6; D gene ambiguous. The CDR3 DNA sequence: TGTGCCAGCAGCCCGAGGTACTCTGGGGCCAACGTCCTGACTTTC. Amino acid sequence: CASSPRYSGANVLTF.